Shown below are 23 T cell receptor beta chains from a single sample sequenced in a study of neurological immune-mediated disorders. In TCRdb, the 5' RACE reads were re-called with MiXCR into one record per CDR3 protein. The sample consists of some 65,000 distinct CDR3 sequences, 4% to 6% of them appearing once. The sample comprised PBMCs. The source of these receptors is a woman aged 25 to 39 with multiple sclerosis.

This clonotype was observed a few times. This may arise from a read error, as a much more abundant clone is one base away. The J gene is TRBJ1-3, the V gene TRBV15, with D uncertain. Germline V CDR1 and CDR2: LNHNV, YYDKDF (reference sequence). CDR3 length: 13 amino acids. CDR3 sequence reads: CATSTPPGKTIYF. The CDR3 nucleotides read TGTGCCACCAGCACACCACCAGGAAAAACCATATATTTT.

As regards this clonotype: Given a much more abundant clone one base away, this may be a read error. The rearrangement joins TRBV12-3 or TRBV12-4 to TRBJ2-7; D not certain. V was trimmed by 3 bases and J by 2 bases, leaving 8 bases between them. The CDR3 has 13 amino acids. Here the CDR3 DNA reads TGTGCCAGCAGTTTTCCTACCCCCTACGAGCAGTACTTC. Its protein is CASSFPTPYEQYF.

This clonotype occurred a few times. The chain has TRBV5-1 and TRBJ2-5; no definite D call. Trimming pared 4 bases from V and 5 bases from J, leaving 15 bases between. The CDR3 extends over 14 amino acids. Per germline, CDR1 SGHRS and CDR2 YFSETQ. CDR3 nucleotides: TGCGCCAGCAGCCATCCCCGAAAGGCGGAGACCCAGTACTTC. Protein sequence: CASSHPRKAETQYF. The entire variable domain, with the rest obtained from reference TRBV5-1 and TRBJ2-5, is as follows: KAGVTQTPRYLIKTRGQQVTLSCSPISGHRSVSWYQQTPGQGLQFLFEYFSETQRNKGNFPGRFSGRQFSNSRSEMNVSTLELGDSALYLCASSHPRKAETQYFGPGTRLLVL.

This clonotype was recorded at least ten times. This chain links TRBV20-1 with TRBJ2-3, with 8 bases that match TRBD2. This CDR3 has 13 amino acids. J was trimmed by 6 bases and V by 4 bases; bases with no gene match: 6. Per the germline V gene, CDR1 is DFQATT and CDR2 is SNEGSKA (reference sequence). The CDR3 bases are TGCAGTGCTACCGGGGGGGATCCGGATACGCAGTATTTT. It translates to CSATGGDPDTQYF.

J is TRBJ1-5 and V is TRBV3-1; D not resolved. Per germline, CDR1 LGHDT and CDR2 YNNKEL (reference sequence). The V end lost 3 bases, the J end lost 6 bases, and 9 bases lay between the germline ends. The CDR3 sequence is 13 residues long. The CDR3 reads CASSHKILQPQHF. CDR3 nucleotide sequence: TGTGCCAGCAGCCATAAAATTCTTCAGCCCCAGCATTTT.

This clonotype was observed many times. V gene TRBV7-9 combines with J gene TRBJ2-7; the match to TRBD1 covers 9 bases. V dropped 1 base and J dropped 6; count of bases not matched to a gene: 7. The CDR3 sequence is 15 residues long. CDR1 is SEHNR and CDR2 is FQNEAQ in the germline V gene (reference sequence). Here the CDR3 DNA reads TGTGCCAGCAGCTTAGTTGACAGGGGGAGCGTCGAGCAGTACTTC. Residues: CASSLVDRGSVEQYF.

This clonotype has at least ten counts. The rearrangement uses TRBV7-9 and TRBJ2-5; possibly TRBD2 for D (6 bases). Trimming stripped 4 bases from V and 4 bases from J, with 16 bases between. The CDR3 sequence is 15 residues long. CDR1 is SEHNR, CDR2 FQNEAQ, per germline (reference sequence). CDR3 sequence: CASSSLLPGGETQYF. CDR3 sequence (DNA): TGTGCCAGCAGCTCTCTCCTACCCGGGGGAGAGACCCAGTACTTC.

The table lists this clonotype with many counts. For the CDR3, the DNA is TGCAGTGCACAGGCAGGCAATCAGCCCCAGCATTTT. Its protein product is CSAQAGNQPQHF. The chain recombines TRBV20-1 with TRBJ1-5; TRBD1 might be the D (5 bases). V was cut by 6 bases and J by 2 bases, with 8 bases left in between. This CDR3 has 12 amino acids. Per the germline V gene, CDR1 is DFQATT and CDR2 is SNEGSKA (reference sequence).

The CDR3 DNA is TGCGCCAGCGCCGGGACAGGGCTAATCTCAGAGCAGTACTTC. It codes for CASAGTGLISEQYF. The V and J genes are TRBV5-1 and TRBJ2-7; 9 positions match TRBD1. The V and J ends lost 7 bases and 7 bases, in that order; junction bases with no gene match: 12. Looked up from germline, CDR1 is SGHRS and CDR2 is YFSETQ. This CDR3 region has 14 residues.

Concerning this clonotype itself: This sequence may be a read error, since a much larger clone differs from it by one base. This chain links TRBV29-1 with TRBJ1-3; a weak D match, TRBD1 (5 bases). Germline V gene data show CDR1 as SQVTM and CDR2 as ANQGSEA. This CDR3 region has 11 residues. V lost 7 bases, J lost 4 bases, and 8 bases lay in between. The CDR3 nucleotides are TGCAGCGGGGGGAACGGAAACACCATATATTTT. Translation gives CSGGNGNTIYF.

The genes are TRBV2 and TRBJ2-7; 9 bases match TRBD2. The V and J ends lost 4 bases and 5 bases, in that order; junction bases with no gene match: 9. The length of the CDR3 is 15 residues. In germline, CDR1 is SNHLY, CDR2 FYNNEI. The CDR3 loop reads CASSVLAGGPHEQYF. The CDR3 DNA reads TGTGCCAGCAGTGTTCTGGCGGGGGGGCCCCACGAGCAGTACTTC.

This clonotype was counted ten times or more. CDR3: CSANADRANYGYTF. CDR3 DNA sequence: TGCAGTGCTAACGCCGACAGGGCAAACTATGGCTACACCTTC. V and J are TRBV20-1 and TRBJ1-2, with 7 bases identical to TRBD1. This CDR3 has 14 amino acids. The J segment lost 2 bases and the V segment lost 4 bases, leaving 7 bases of the junction unmatched. From germline, CDR1 is DFQATT and CDR2 SNEGSKA (reference sequence).

This clonotype occurred many times. The chain recombines TRBV30 with TRBJ2-6; no firm D call. Germline V lookup: CDR1 GTSNPN, CDR2 SVGIG (reference sequence). Trimming cost V 2 bases and J 1 base, with 9 bases left between them. The CDR3 runs to 15 residues. CDR3 region: CAWSRLGSGANVLTF. The CDR3 DNA follows: TGTGCCTGGAGTAGATTGGGGTCTGGGGCCAACGTCCTGACTTTC.

This clonotype was observed at least ten times. The chain recombines TRBV20-1 with TRBJ2-5, with D perhaps given as TRBD1 or TRBD2 (6 bases each). The V end lost 6 bases, the J end lost 7 bases, and 18 bases lay between the germline ends. Germline values: CDR1 DFQATT, CDR2 SNEGSKA (reference sequence). The CDR3 runs 13 residues. CDR3 nucleotide sequence: TGCAGTGCCCGGGGGACACCGTCGGTGACCCAGTACTTC. Protein: CSARGTPSVTQYF.

In this sample, this clonotype turned up many times. The chain combines TRBV12-3 or TRBV12-4 with TRBJ2-7, with TRBD2 identical over 7 bases. The CDR3 is 14 residues long. V was pared by 5 bases and J by 2 bases, with 6 bases of the junction left unmatched. Here the CDR3 reads CASSPPGLTYEQYF. The CDR3 region has the DNA TGTGCCAGCAGTCCTCCGGGACTAACCTACGAGCAGTACTTC.

In its sample, this clonotype was seen many times. The chain joins TRBV12-3 or TRBV12-4 to TRBJ2-3; D gene ambiguous. Trimming stripped 4 bases from V and 4 bases from J, with 12 bases between. The CDR3 spans 14 residues. This chain's CDR3 is CASSSPPTSDTQYF. The CDR3 DNA reads TGTGCCAGCAGTTCCCCCCCCACGTCAGATACGCAGTATTTT.

This clonotype was counted only a few times. This chain joins TRBV20-1 and TRBJ2-7; 8 bases line up with TRBD1. The CDR3 has 14 amino acids. CDR1 is DFQATT, CDR2 SNEGSKA, per germline (reference sequence). J was trimmed by 0 bases and V by 5 bases; bases with no gene match: 6. The CDR3 loop reads CSARSGQASYEQYF. Here the CDR3 DNA reads TGCAGTGCTCGATCGGGACAGGCCTCCTACGAGCAGTACTTC.

This clonotype was found many times. This chain connects TRBV7-9 to TRBJ1-5; maybe TRBD1 (5 bases). Germline values: CDR1 SEHNR, CDR2 FQNEAQ (reference sequence). This CDR3 has 15 amino acids. V lost 5 bases to trimming and J lost 0 bases, with 11 bases between them. CDR3: CASSPGHYSNQPQHF. As DNA, the CDR3 is TGTGCCAGCAGCCCTGGACATTATAGCAATCAGCCCCAGCATTTT.

There are many counts of this clonotype. The rearrangement links TRBV7-9 to TRBJ1-4; possible D gene TRBD1, 5 bases. With 5 bases removed from V and 3 bases from J, the gap between germline ends came to 13 bases. This CDR3 has 15 amino acids. Germline V CDR1 and CDR2: SEHNR, FQNEAQ (reference sequence). The CDR3: CASSPWDLANEKLFF. The CDR3 bases are TGTGCCAGCAGCCCCTGGGACTTGGCTAATGAAAAACTGTTTTTT.

This clonotype has a count of ten or more. At one boundary the junction diverges from the germline segment, which might be a read error. The J gene is TRBJ2-5, the V gene TRBV20-1; 9 bases match TRBD2. The germline V gene encodes CDR1 DFQATT and CDR2 SNEGSKA (reference sequence). The CDR3 length is 14 residues. The CDR3 DNA reads TGCAGTGCTAGAGAGGCGGGGGGGCAAGTGACCCAGTACTTC. Amino acid sequence: CSAREAGGQVTQYF.

In its sample, this clonotype was seen many times. The chain combines TRBV12-3 or TRBV12-4 with TRBJ2-4; TRBD2 aligns across 9 bases. J gave up 6 bases and V 4 bases, and 10 bases lay outside the gene matches. The CDR3 sequence is 16 residues long. The CDR3 spells CASSSIAGVGLNIQYF. CDR3 nucleotide sequence: TGTGCCAGCAGTTCCATAGCGGGGGTGGGTCTAAACATTCAGTACTTC.

This clonotype came up many times. The CDR3 DNA sequence: TGTGCCACCAGCAGCTGTGTCCGGGGACAGGGTCTGTGCGGGGAGCTGTTTTTT. It is translated as CATSSCVRGQGLCGELFF. This chain joins TRBV15 and TRBJ2-2; 9 bases align to TRBD1. V lost 3 bases to trimming and J lost 7 bases; unmatched junction nucleotides: 15. This CDR3 has 18 amino acids. Germline-derived CDR1 and CDR2 are LNHNV and YYDKDF (reference sequence). The variable domain in full, completed from reference TRBV15 and TRBJ2-2, reads DAMVIQNPRYQVTQFGKPVTLSCSQTLNHNVMYWYQQKSSQAPKLLFHYYDKDFNNEADTPDNFQSRRPNTSFCFLDIRSPGLGDTAMYLCATSSCVRGQGLCGELFFGEGSRLTVL.

This clonotype was observed at least ten times. The chain combines TRBV5-1 with TRBJ2-7, with 7 bases matching TRBD1. V lost 3 bases and J lost 5; bases outside the gene matches: 5. Germline V CDR1 and CDR2: SGHRS, YFSETQ. The CDR3 sequence is 13 residues long. CDR3 residues: CASSYRQGDEQYF. The DNA for the CDR3 is TGCGCCAGCAGCTATCGACAGGGCGACGAGCAGTACTTC. Full variable domain (outside the CDR3, taken from reference TRBV5-1 and TRBJ2-7): KAGVTQTPRYLIKTRGQQVTLSCSPISGHRSVSWYQQTPGQGLQFLFEYFSETQRNKGNFPGRFSGRQFSNSRSEMNVSTLELGDSALYLCASSYRQGDEQYFGPGTRLTVT.